The 20 T cell receptor beta chains in this list originate from one sample, sequenced in a study of blood T cell repertoires in COVID-19. TCRdb's copy holds only in-frame clones and misses some; the assay was immunoSEQ multiplex PCR. Counted here are 150,000 to 200,000 clones, approximately 88% occurring once; the ten biggest clones make up 10% to 15%. Sequenced material: PBMCs or T cells enriched from blood (not recorded which). The receptor source for this set is a woman in her fifties or sixties who had recovered from COVID-19.

The J gene is TRBJ1-2, the V gene TRBV7-9; 10 bases fit TRBD1. Germline-derived CDR1 and CDR2 are SEHNR and FQNEAQ (reference sequence). With 1 base clipped from V and 4 bases from J, the junction kept 6 bases outside the gene matches. This CDR3 comprises 16 residues. CDR3 residues: CASSLVGTGVSYGYTF. The CDR3 DNA follows: TGTGCCAGCAGCTTAGTTGGGACAGGGGTCTCCTATGGCTACACCTTC.

V gene TRBV5-1 combines with J gene TRBJ1-4; unclear D gene. This CDR3 spans 15 amino acids. Germline CDR1 and CDR2: SGHRS and YFSETQ. The V end was cut by 1 base, the J end by 1 base, with 8 bases between. CDR3 region: CASSLQRQTNEKLFF. The DNA of the CDR3 is TGCGCCAGCAGCTTGCAGCGCCAAACTAATGAAAAACTGTTTTTT. Complete variable domain (other parts from reference TRBV5-1 and TRBJ1-4): KAGVTQTPRYLIKTRGQQVTLSCSPISGHRSVSWYQQTPGQGLQFLFEYFSETQRNKGNFPGRFSGRQFSNSRSEMNVSTLELGDSALYLCASSLQRQTNEKLFFGSGTQLSVL.

J is TRBJ2-3 and V is TRBV18, with 11 bases that match TRBD1. Trimming at V came to 4 bases and at J to 2 bases, leaving 5 bases not matched to a gene. CDR1 KGHSH and CDR2 LQKENI come from the germline V gene. The CDR3 spans 16 residues. CDR3: CASSLGQGAHTDTQYF. The DNA of the CDR3 is TGTGCCAGCTCACTTGGACAGGGGGCGCACACAGATACGCAGTATTTT. Complete variable domain (other parts from reference TRBV18 and TRBJ2-3): NAGVMQNPRHLVRRRGQEARLRCSPMKGHSHVYWYRQLPEEGLKFMVYLQKENIIDESGMPKERFSAEFPKEGPSILRIQQVVRGDSAAYFCASSLGQGAHTDTQYFGPGTRLTVL.

This clone was seen more than once but under ten times. The chain has TRBV2 and TRBJ1-1; D not certain. The germline V gene encodes CDR1 SNHLY and CDR2 FYNNEI. The CDR3 sequence is 13 residues long. Trimming took off 9 bases at V and 1 base at J, with 12 bases between the two ends. CDR3 coding DNA: TGTGCCAGTAAAGTCGGGTGGAACACTGAAGCTTTCTTT. Its protein is CASKVGWNTEAFF.

V is TRBV30 and J is TRBJ1-6; the D gene is possibly TRBD1 (5 bases). The CDR3 spans 16 residues. V was trimmed by 7 bases and J by 4 bases, leaving 20 bases between them. Germline CDR1 reads GTSNPN; CDR2 reads SVGIG (reference sequence). The CDR3 is CASRAGSSSYNSPLHF. Written as DNA, the CDR3 is TGTGCCTCTCGCGCAGGGTCGAGTTCGTATAATTCACCCCTCCACTTT.

The rearrangement uses TRBV10-1 and TRBJ2-3; 10 bases map to TRBD2. V shed 5 bases, J shed 0 bases, and the junction held 2 bases outside the gene matches. This CDR3 has 15 residues. Per the germline V gene, CDR1 is WNHNN and CDR2 is SYGVQD (reference sequence). The CDR3 DNA is TGCGCCAGCAGTTCTAGCGGGGGAAGCACAGATACGCAGTATTTT. Its protein product is CASSSSGGSTDTQYF.

This chain connects TRBV28 to TRBJ2-7, with 9 nucleotides matching TRBD2. Per germline, CDR1 MDHEN and CDR2 SYDVKM. The CDR3 contains 14 residues. The junction had 3 bases not matched to a gene; V was cut back by 5 bases and J by 1 base. CDR3: CASSNSGGSYEQYF. The CDR3 bases are TGTGCCAGCAGTAATAGCGGGGGTTCCTACGAGCAGTACTTC.

The CDR3 spells CASSRDRRNTEAFF. The CDR3, as DNA: TGTGCCAGCAGCCGGGACAGAAGGAACACTGAAGCTTTCTTT. V is TRBV27 and J is TRBJ1-1, with 7 bases aligning to TRBD1. Per germline, CDR1 MNHEY and CDR2 SMNVEV (reference sequence). V lost 6 bases and J lost 1; bases outside the gene matches: 5. The CDR3 totals 14 residues.

A single count supports this clone. The sample holds other DNA sequences that translate to the same CDR3. The gene calls are TRBV7-6 and TRBJ2-2, with 11 nucleotides matching TRBD2. The J segment lost 3 bases and the V segment lost 6 bases, leaving 3 bases of the junction unmatched. There are 15 residues in the CDR3. Per the germline V gene, CDR1 is SGHVS and CDR2 is FNYEAQ. CDR3 nucleotide sequence: TGTGCCAGCAGTTTACTAGCGGGGGACACCGGGGAGCTGTTTTTT. Residues: CASSLLAGDTGELFF.

V and J are TRBV15 and TRBJ2-1; D unresolved. Deletions cut 6 bases from V and 1 base from J, with 10 bases between. The CDR3 runs 14 residues. CDR1 LNHNV and CDR2 YYDKDF come from the germline V gene (reference sequence). CDR3 in DNA: TGTGCCACCAGGTCCCCCGTTTCCTACAATGAGCAGTTCTTC. It specifies CATRSPVSYNEQFF.

The chain uses TRBV6-5 and TRBJ2-3; TRBD2 might be the D (6 bases). The CDR3 consists of 11 residues. Germline loops: CDR1 MNHEY, CDR2 SVGAGI. V shed 6 bases and J shed 11 bases, with 12 bases lying between them. The CDR3: CASRVGGGQYF. The CDR3 region has the DNA TGTGCCAGCAGAGTGGGGGGAGGGCAGTATTTT.

V is TRBV9 and J is TRBJ2-1, with 8 nucleotides matching TRBD2. The ends lost 0 bases at V and 3 bases at J; junction bases unmatched: 2. Germline V gene sequence: CDR1 SGDLS, CDR2 YYNGEE. CDR3 length: 15 residues. This CDR3 reads CASSVAGGNYNEQFF. The CDR3 DNA follows: TGTGCCAGCAGCGTAGCGGGGGGGAACTACAATGAGCAGTTCTTC.

J is TRBJ2-3 and V is TRBV29-1; D unresolved. The CDR3 consists of 11 residues. Deletions cut 3 bases from V and 2 bases from J, with 3 bases between. Germline V gene data show CDR1 as SQVTM and CDR2 as ANQGSEA. The CDR3 region is CSVEYTDTQYF. The CDR3 DNA reads TGCAGCGTTGAGTACACAGATACGCAGTATTTT.

The V and J genes are TRBV5-1 and TRBJ2-3; D remains ambiguous. This CDR3 comprises 14 residues. V shed 5 bases and J shed 0 bases, with 10 bases lying between them. Per the germline V gene, CDR1 is SGHRS and CDR2 is YFSETQ. In DNA, the CDR3 is TGCGCCAGCAGGACTGGAACAAGCACAGATACGCAGTATTTT. Protein: CASRTGTSTDTQYF. Variable domain in full (rest from reference TRBV5-1 and TRBJ2-3): KAGVTQTPRYLIKTRGQQVTLSCSPISGHRSVSWYQQTPGQGLQFLFEYFSETQRNKGNFPGRFSGRQFSNSRSEMNVSTLELGDSALYLCASRTGTSTDTQYFGPGTRLTVL.

This chain links TRBV6-5 with TRBJ1-3, with D possibly TRBD1 on 5 matching bases. In germline, CDR1 is MNHEY, CDR2 SVGAGI. The CDR3 totals 15 residues. The V end was cut by 3 bases, the J end by 2 bases, with 11 bases between. The CDR3 DNA is TGTGCCAGCAGTTATTCCGGCAGGGCTGGAAACACCATATATTTT. It codes for CASSYSGRAGNTIYF.

V gene TRBV7-7 combines with J gene TRBJ2-3; the match to TRBD2 covers 9 bases. There are 15 residues in the CDR3. Germline CDR1 and CDR2: SSHAT and FNYEAQ (reference sequence). V shed 5 bases, J shed 3 bases, and the junction held 6 bases outside the gene matches. CDR3 amino acids: CASSASGITTDTQYF. CDR3 sequence (DNA): TGTGCCAGCAGCGCTAGCGGGATCACGACAGATACGCAGTATTTT.

This clone is a singleton in its sample. The rearrangement joins TRBV4-1 to TRBJ2-1; D remains unclear. V gave up 1 base and J gave up 5 bases, with 9 bases separating them. CDR3 size: 14 residues. Germline V gives CDR1 MGHRA, CDR2 YSYEKL. CDR3 residues: CASSQATPNNEQFF. The CDR3 nucleotides read TGCGCCAGCAGCCAAGCGACACCAAACAATGAGCAGTTCTTC.

J is TRBJ1-3 and V is TRBV5-6; D remains unclear. The CDR3 is 17 amino acids. CDR1 is SGHDT, CDR2 YYEEEE, per germline. The V end lost 3 bases, the J end lost 0 bases, and 16 bases lay between the germline ends. The CDR3 sequence: CASSSMNSFTSGNTIYF. CDR3 coding DNA: TGTGCCAGCAGCTCAATGAATAGTTTTACCTCTGGAAACACCATATATTTT.

The chain couples TRBV14 to TRBJ1-1; D is unresolved. CDR1 and CDR2 (germline): SGHDN, FVKESK. V lost 4 bases, J lost 3 bases, and 9 bases lay in between. The CDR3 totals 13 residues. DNA for the CDR3: TGTGCCAGCAGCCCAGGCGTCTACACTGAAGCTTTCTTT. It encodes CASSPGVYTEAFF.

This rearrangement joins TRBV15 to TRBJ2-5; D is unclear. The CDR3 has 12 amino acids. Germline V gives CDR1 LNHNV, CDR2 YYDKDF (reference sequence). The V end was cut by 4 bases, the J end by 6 bases, with 9 bases between. The CDR3 loop reads CATSTDTKTQYF. Written as DNA, the CDR3 is TGTGCCACCAGCACAGATACTAAGACCCAGTACTTC.